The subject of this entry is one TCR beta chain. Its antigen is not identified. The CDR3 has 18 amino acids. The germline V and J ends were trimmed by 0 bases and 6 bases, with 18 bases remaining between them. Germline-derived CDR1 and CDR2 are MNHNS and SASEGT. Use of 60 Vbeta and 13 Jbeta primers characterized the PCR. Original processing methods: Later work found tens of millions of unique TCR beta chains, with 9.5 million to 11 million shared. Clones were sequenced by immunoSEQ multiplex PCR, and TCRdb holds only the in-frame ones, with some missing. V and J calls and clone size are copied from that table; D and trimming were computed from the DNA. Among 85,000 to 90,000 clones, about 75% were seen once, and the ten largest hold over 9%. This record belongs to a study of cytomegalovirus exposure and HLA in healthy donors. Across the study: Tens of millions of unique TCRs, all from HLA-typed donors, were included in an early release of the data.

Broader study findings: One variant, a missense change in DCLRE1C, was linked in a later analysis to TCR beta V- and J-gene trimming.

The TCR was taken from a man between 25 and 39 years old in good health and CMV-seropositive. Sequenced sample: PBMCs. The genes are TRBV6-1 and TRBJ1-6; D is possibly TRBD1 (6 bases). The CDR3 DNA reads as TGTGCCAGCAGTGAAGCGCCCGGGACAAGCCCTATTAATTCACCCCTCCACTTT. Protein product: CASSEAPGTSPINSPLHF.